The rows below give T cell receptor beta chains drawn from one sample of a study of graft-versus-host responses after intestinal transplantation. Measured with immunoSEQ multiplex PCR; TCRdb has only the in-frame clones, and not every one. The data contain tens of thousands of clones, around 94% of them singletons. The sequences come from PBMCs, collected 16 days after intestinal transplant. The receptors derive from a human patient who received an intestinal transplant, so some T cells may come from the graft donor. Both conserved end residues are part of each CDR3. A clone size is listed for some rows: how often the clone was seen (once, few, many), or a class if it is expanded.

size: NA; J: TRBJ1-1; V: TRBV28; CDR3: CASSFFRVGTEAFF
size: NA; J: TRBJ1-2; V: TRBV19; CDR3: CASSIDREATNYGYTF
size: NA; J: TRBJ2-1; V: TRBV5-1; CDR3: CASGRVTPTDEQFF
size: NA; J: TRBJ2-7; V: TRBV9; CDR3: CASSPGTSFYGQYF
size: NA; J: TRBJ2-4; V: TRBV5-4; CDR3: CASSPDRVATKNIQYF
size: NA; J: TRBJ2-7; V: TRBV9; CDR3: CASSVGGRSEGHEQYF
size: NA; J: TRBJ2-1; V: TRBV28; CDR3: CASSFGAGNYNEQFF
size: NA; J: TRBJ2-7; V: TRBV5-1; CDR3: CASSLGSQGWNDYEQYF
size: NA; J: TRBJ2-1; V: TRBV9; CDR3: CASSDVAGDNEQFF
size: NA; J: TRBJ1-5; V: TRBV28; CDR3: CASTQGFGSNQPQRF
size: NA; J: TRBJ2-3; V: TRBV28; CDR3: CASSDPGLYDEDTQYF
size: NA; J: TRBJ2-2; V: TRBV6-5; CDR3: CASSVDLHGTGELFF
size: NA; J: TRBJ2-3; V: TRBV10-3; CDR3: CAISEGGLGSGHSESDTQYF
size: once; J: TRBJ2-2; V: TRBV6-4; CDR3: CASSSGNTGELFF
size: NA; J: TRBJ2-5; V: TRBV7-3; CDR3: CASSLGLLGTQYF
size: NA; J: TRBJ2-3; V: TRBV7-2; CDR3: CASSNGRASDTQYF
size: NA; J: TRBJ2-3; V: TRBV5-5; CDR3: CASSWRTGGALGWGDTQYF
size: NA; J: TRBJ2-1; V: TRBV11-3; CDR3: CASSFRGASGNEQFF
size: NA; J: TRBJ1-2; V: TRBV6-1; CDR3: CASSEVWTGANYGYTF
size: NA; J: TRBJ2-7; V: TRBV28; CDR3: CASSPTDSYEQYF
size: NA; J: TRBJ2-1; V: TRBV6-1; CDR3: CASSEGRLREVKGDAQFF
size: NA; J: TRBJ1-2; V: TRBV25-1; CDR3: CASDIHGYGYTF
size: NA; J: TRBJ1-1; V: TRBV7-9; CDR3: CASSLGGPEAFF
size: NA; J: TRBJ2-1; V: TRBV28; CDR3: CASSFPTIGTSGRARVINEQFF
size: NA; J: TRBJ2-7; V: TRBV5-5; CDR3: CASSLVLLYEQYF
size: NA; J: TRBJ1-5; V: TRBV21-1; CDR3: CASSKETLMWGGNQPQHF
size: NA; J: TRBJ2-7; V: TRBV7-3; CDR3: CASSLVRAEYVHEQYF
size: NA; J: NA; V: TRBV9; CDR3: CASSVASNSYEQYF
size: NA; J: TRBJ2-7; V: TRBV9; CDR3: CASSVTSGATYEQYF
size: NA; J: TRBJ1-2; V: TRBV14; CDR3: CASSPLSNYGYTF
size: NA; J: TRBJ2-7; V: TRBV28; CDR3: CASSLAGDTYEQYF
size: NA; J: TRBJ2-7; V: TRBV5-4; CDR3: CASTFPGSEQYF
size: NA; J: TRBJ2-3; V: TRBV6-1; CDR3: CASSEGQGGGADTQYF
size: once; J: NA; V: TRBV9; CDR3: CASSAGTGGYEQYF
size: NA; J: TRBJ1-2; V: TRBV30; CDR3: CAWSAYYGYTF
size: NA; J: TRBJ2-5; V: TRBV25-1; CDR3: CASSVQETQYF
size: NA; J: TRBJ2-7; V: TRBV5-6; CDR3: CASSGTSGSPYEQYF
size: NA; J: TRBJ1-5; V: TRBV28; CDR3: CASSLRAGVQPQHF
size: NA; J: TRBJ2-7; V: TRBV9; CDR3: CASSVYDGTYYEQYF
size: NA; J: TRBJ2-7; V: TRBV11-3; CDR3: CASSPRSGEQYF
size: NA; J: TRBJ2-4; V: TRBV28; CDR3: CATVNRGPYIQYF
size: NA; J: TRBJ1-6; V: TRBV6-5; CDR3: CASRGGSSPLHF
size: NA; J: TRBJ2-7; V: TRBV4-1; CDR3: CASSQTDSSSYEQYF
size: NA; J: TRBJ2-7; V: TRBV19; CDR3: CASTPTSASGYEQYF
size: NA; J: TRBJ2-4; V: TRBV6-1; CDR3: CASSEGPGLGASENIQYF
size: NA; J: TRBJ2-1; V: TRBV12-5; CDR3: CASAVGSSYNEQFF
size: NA; J: TRBJ2-1; V: TRBV10-2; CDR3: CASMDFGQGARGEQFF
size: NA; J: TRBJ1-2; V: TRBV27; CDR3: CASSSQTGSNYGYTF